This section outlines one TCR beta chain sequence together with its context. This clone was seen once. Its antigen has not been determined. The sample holds no much larger clone one base away, and base qualities are not on file. CDR1 and CDR2 were assigned from the germline V gene (reference sequence) as SEHNR and FQNEAQ. V lost 6 bases and J lost 8 bases; the stretch between them is 16 bases long. The cysteine opens and the phenylalanine closes a CDR3 of 13 amino acids. Just CDR3 DNA is preserved here, 39 bases in frame from base 1. Libraries were constructed by the immunoSEQ multiplex PCR assay. Deep sequencing of rearranged TCR beta loci, alongside multiparametric flow cytometry, was used to profile T cell repertoires. The immuneACCESS repertoire file appears here via TCRdb, limited to in-frame rearrangements. These files lack a portion of the clones; in checked studies, under half of the deficit traces to unresolved V genes, and the cause of the others is not known. The sample table shows more than 25,000 clones, and roughly 90% are seen once. 6.8% of the sample goes to the ten largest clones.

The sample comes from a study of lymphopenia after photon versus proton radiotherapy (dated by TCRdb to about 2019). About the study as a whole: The study compared the immunological effects of photon versus proton radiation therapy in patients with gastrointestinal tumors who developed high-grade lymphopenia. The goal of the study was to characterize the differences between the two radiation modalities in how they affect the immune system. The cohort comprised 20 patients with gastrointestinal tumors who received either photon or proton therapy and then developed lymphopenia. Paper-wide results and their limitations: The survival association was assessed only in patients who died, and the authors presented better survival with proton therapy as a possibility rather than a demonstrated result. Proton-treated patients stayed relatively stable during treatment, while photon-treated patients lost naive T cells and TCR diversity and gained effector/memory populations. Among patients across the cohort who died, overall survival time showed an inverse correlation with a larger post-nadir drop in TCR diversity. After the lymphocyte count nadir, oligoclonal expansion, especially of CD8+ Temra cells, was observed in photon-treated repertoires, and the drop in diversity was driven by this expansion.

This chain joins TRBV7-9 to TRBJ1-1; the D gene is perhaps TRBD1, on 5 matching bases. The sample was peripheral blood, taken from a patient treated with photon-based radiotherapy. This clonotype originated in a woman aged 45 to 65 with pancreatic cancer. The nucleotide sequence reads TGTGCCAGCAGGTCGGGGGTTCCATCAGAAGCTTTCTTT. This sequence encodes CASRSGVPSEAFF.